This TCR beta chain was profiled in a study of a mutant IDH1 vaccine in newly diagnosed glioma (dated by TCRdb to the early 2020s). The study in broad terms: Vaccination began 4-6 weeks after radiotherapy alone, or alongside temozolomide cycles in the chemotherapy-containing groups. Of the 25 to 35 patients who were treated, around 60% were male and approximately 40% were female, and the mean age was roughly 40 years. Before enrollment, patients had received standard therapy of radiotherapy alone, temozolomide alone, or radiochemotherapy with temozolomide; most received the combination. The week-35 safety follow-up took place at visit V12, and the week-47 end of study took place at visit V13. Peripheral blood samples were drawn at six visits, namely V03 (baseline), V05, V07, V10, V12 and V13. For exploratory analyses, about two dozen treated patients had longitudinal TCRB deep sequencing done wherever samples were available.

Remarks on this clone: Its binding antigen is unknown. No quality values exist for individual bases; no much larger clone is one base distant.

CDR1 and CDR2 (SGHRS, YFSETQ) derive from the germline V gene. Reading from cysteine to phenylalanine, the CDR3 counts 16 amino acids. Kept here is only the CDR3 DNA, which spans 48 bases and is read in frame from base 1. At the junction V is shortened by 4 bases and J by 4 bases; bases outside the gene matches: 10. What the time point label conveys for this sample: week 35, safety follow-up. Each vaccine dose was 300 ug of a 20-mer mutant IDH1 peptide in Montanide, given subcutaneously with topical imiquimod. Across visits V03 through V10, patients got a total of eight vaccinations, given in weeks 1, 3, 5, 7, 11, 15, 19 and 23. Newly diagnosed WHO grade 3 or 4 IDH1-mutant astrocytomas showing loss of nuclear ATRX were present in the donors. The samples were drawn from NOA16, a multicentre, single-arm, open-label phase I trial in Germany that tested a mutant IDH1 peptide vaccine in humans for the first time. The DNeasy Blood and Tissue Kit was used to extract genomic DNA from EDTA blood for TCRB sequencing.

On the study overall, not on this receptor specifically: Immune responses induced by the vaccine were seen in roughly 92% of patients across multiple MHC alleles. Pseudoprogression seemed to be unrelated to changes in the top peripheral T cell clonotypes found by TCRB sequencing. PBMC samples for TCRB deep sequencing were selected based on availability. The authors stated that sample limitations prevented analyses of patient blood samples from being reproduced.

Receptor libraries were prepared by the immunoSEQ multiplex PCR assay. Rearranged TCR beta chain sequences were amplified with the hsTCRB Kit following the manufacturer's protocol. TCRB libraries were sequenced on an Illumina MiSeq. The paper's processing steps were these. Demultiplexing, trimming and gene mapping were performed with the kit vendor's proprietary platform. The table was pulled from immuneACCESS by TCRdb, which kept in-frame rearrangements only. Such tables lose some clones; where checked, under half of the loss comes from unresolved V genes, and the rest has no known cause. Clone size and the V and J calls come from that table; the DNA yielded D and trimming. The sample profile shows about 26,000 clones; roughly 80% of them were found once. 25% to 35% of the sample rests with the top ten.

The rearrangement joined TRBV5-1 to TRBJ2-3; 9 bases in the junction line up with TRBD2. Sequencing used PBMCs, obtained from a glioma patient whose treatment included an IDH1 peptide vaccine. The TCR was taken from a man aged 25 to 45 with glioma. The CDR3 reads as follows: CASSPRHAGGPDTQYF. The DNA reads as follows: TGCGCCAGCAGCCCTAGACACGCGGGAGGGCCAGATACGCAGTATTTT.